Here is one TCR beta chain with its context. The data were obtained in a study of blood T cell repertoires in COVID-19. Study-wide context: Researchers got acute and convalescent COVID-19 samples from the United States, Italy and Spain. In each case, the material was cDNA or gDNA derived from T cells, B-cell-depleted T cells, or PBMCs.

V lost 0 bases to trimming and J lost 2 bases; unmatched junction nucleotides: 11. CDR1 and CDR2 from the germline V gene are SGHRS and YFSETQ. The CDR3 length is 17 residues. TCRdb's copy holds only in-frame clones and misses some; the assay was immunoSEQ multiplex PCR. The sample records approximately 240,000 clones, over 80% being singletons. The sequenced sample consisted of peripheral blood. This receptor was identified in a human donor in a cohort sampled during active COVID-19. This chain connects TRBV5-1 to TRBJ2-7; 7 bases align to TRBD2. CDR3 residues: CASSLVASGLTAYEQYF. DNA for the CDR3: TGCGCCAGCAGCTTGGTGGCTAGCGGACTGACAGCCTACGAGCAGTACTTC.